Shown below are 13 T cell receptor beta chains from a single sample sequenced in a study of blood T cell repertoires in COVID-19. Profiling relied on immunoSEQ multiplex PCR, and the TCRdb table lists in-frame clones only, not all of them. The sample includes 100,000 to 150,000 clones, 55% to 75% of them seen just once. Sequenced input: peripheral blood. The source of these receptors is a woman in her 70s with acute or convalescent COVID-19.

J is TRBJ2-1 and V is TRBV3-1 (or the pseudogene TRBV3-2), with D possibly matching TRBD1 (5 bases). The V and J ends lost 0 bases and 5 bases respectively, with 11 bases between them. The CDR3 spans 15 residues. CDR1 is LGHDT, CDR2 YNNKEL, per germline (reference sequence). The DNA of the CDR3 is TGTGCCAGCAGCCAAGATGCCCAGGGTCACAATGAGCAGTTCTTC. Translating gives CASSQDAQGHNEQFF.

V and J are TRBV6-2 or TRBV6-3 and TRBJ2-2, with D perhaps TRBD1 (5 bases). There are 17 residues in the CDR3. Trimming took 2 bases from V and 7 from J, leaving 20 bases between them. Germline loops: CDR1 MNHEY, CDR2 SVGEGT. This CDR3 is CASSYEEAWQGDGELFF. CDR3 DNA sequence: TGTGCCAGCAGTTACGAGGAAGCGTGGCAGGGTGACGGGGAGCTGTTTTTT.

The CDR3 spells CASSSSWTGELFF. CDR3 sequence (DNA): TGTGCCAGTAGTTCCTCGTGGACCGGGGAGCTGTTTTTT. V and J are TRBV11-2 and TRBJ2-2; D not certain. This CDR3 has 13 residues. Trimming removed 9 bases at V and 5 bases at J, with 13 bases between. Germline CDR1 SGHAT, CDR2 FQNNGV.

The chain has TRBV28 and TRBJ2-1; 12 bases map to TRBD2. The CDR3 has 14 amino acids. The germline V gene encodes CDR1 MDHEN and CDR2 SYDVKM. The junction had 6 bases not matched to a gene; V was cut back by 5 bases and J by 10 bases. The CDR3 is CASSTGLAGAEQFF. The CDR3 nucleotides read TGTGCCAGCAGTACGGGACTAGCGGGTGCAGAGCAGTTCTTC.

This clone was counted a few times. This chain links TRBV18 with TRBJ2-7, with TRBD2 matching over 7 bases. The germline CDR1 and CDR2 sequences are KGHSH and LQKENI. This CDR3 comprises 13 residues. Losses at the gene ends were 1 base for V and 6 bases for J; bases not matched to a gene: 3. The CDR3 loop reads CASSPQGGSEQYF. The CDR3 nucleotides are TGTGCCAGCTCACCACAGGGAGGGAGCGAGCAGTACTTC.

This chain uses TRBV6-2 or TRBV6-3 with TRBJ2-3, with D maybe TRBD1 (6 bases). The CDR3 spans 11 residues. In germline, CDR1 is MNHEY, CDR2 SVGEGT. V was shortened by 5 bases and J by 7 bases, with 7 bases between the two germline ends. CDR3 protein: CASSTGNTQYF. For the CDR3, the DNA is TGTGCCAGCAGTACAGGGAATACGCAGTATTTT.

The V and J genes are TRBV19 and TRBJ2-1; TRBD2 agrees at 13 bases. This CDR3 is built from 18 residues. Germline CDR1 reads LNHDA; CDR2 reads SQIVND (reference sequence). The V segment lost 5 bases and the J segment 8 bases; nucleotides outside the gene matches: 15. The CDR3 DNA is TGTGCCAGTAGTCCATCCGGGACTAGCGGGACCCGGGTGGATGAGCAGTTCTTC. The encoded protein is CASSPSGTSGTRVDEQFF.

This rearrangement joins TRBV7-6 to TRBJ2-7; 7 bases map to TRBD2. The V gene end was trimmed by 3 bases and the J gene end by 5 bases; junction bases not matched to a gene: 10. This CDR3 is built from 15 residues. CDR1 and CDR2 (germline): SGHVS, FNYEAQ. CDR3 nucleotides: TGTGCCAGCAGCTTCGGAACAGCGGGACTGAACGAGCAGTACTTC. Its protein product is CASSFGTAGLNEQYF.

This clone came up a few times. This chain uses TRBV6-5 with TRBJ2-7; D unresolved. This CDR3 has 12 amino acids. V was clipped by 8 bases and J by 0 bases, with 8 bases between them. Germline lookup yields CDR1 MNHEY and CDR2 SVGAGI. CDR3 DNA sequence: TGTGCCAGCGGAGAGAGCTCCTACGAGCAGTACTTC. It yields the protein CASGESSYEQYF.

The chain has TRBV9 and TRBJ2-5; TRBD1 matches at 7 bases. Germline CDR1 and CDR2: SGDLS and YYNGEE. V trimming: 0 bases; J trimming: 1 base; junction bases outside the gene matches: 3. CDR3 size: 15 residues. The CDR3 region is CASSVEAGGQETQYF. In DNA form, the CDR3 reads TGTGCCAGCAGCGTAGAGGCAGGGGGCCAAGAGACCCAGTACTTC. Using reference TRBV9 and TRBJ2-5 for the parts outside the CDR3, the full variable domain is DSGVTQTPKHLITATGQRVTLRCSPRSGDLSVYWYQQSLDQGLQFLIQYYNGEERAKGNILERFSAQQFPDLHSELNLSSLELGDSALYFCASSVEAGGQETQYFGPGTRLLVL.

The rearrangement joins TRBV5-8 to TRBJ2-3; TRBD2 matches 10 bases. Germline assignment: CDR1 SGHTS and CDR2 YDEGEE. The length of the CDR3 is 15 residues. The J segment lost 9 bases and the V segment lost 5 bases, leaving 12 bases of the junction unmatched. CDR3 residues: CASRPRGASGSTQYF. The CDR3 DNA reads as TGTGCCAGCAGACCCAGGGGTGCTAGCGGGAGCACGCAGTATTTT.

This clone was found once. This chain links TRBV19 with TRBJ1-2; 7 bases map to TRBD1. CDR1 LNHDA and CDR2 SQIVND come from the germline V gene (reference sequence). The CDR3 has 14 residues. The V segment lost 5 bases and the J segment 4 bases; nucleotides outside the gene matches: 7. CDR3 bases: TGTGCCAGTAGTGCCCAGACAGGGCTCTATGGCTACACCTTC. As protein: CASSAQTGLYGYTF. The variable domain in full, completed from reference TRBV19 and TRBJ1-2, reads DGGITQSPKYLFRKEGQNVTLSCEQNLNHDAMYWYRQDPGQGLRLIYYSQIVNDFQKGDIAEGYSVSREKKESFPLTVTSAQKNPTAFYLCASSAQTGLYGYTFGSGTRLTVV.

The chain couples TRBV9 to TRBJ2-3; D perhaps matches TRBD1 (5 bases). CDR1 is SGDLS, CDR2 YYNGEE, per germline. Between the trimmed V and J ends, which lost 0 bases and 5 bases, there was a span of 13 bases. This CDR3 is built from 15 residues. CDR3 coding DNA: TGTGCCAGCAGCGTAGAGGGGCGATCAATAGATACGCAGTATTTT. Its protein is CASSVEGRSIDTQYF.